One sample yielded the 14 T cell receptor beta chains listed below, sequenced in a study of regulatory T cells in long-lasting Graves disease (dated by TCRdb to about 2021). The label giving this sample's time point can be read as: newly diagnosed GD, antithyroid drugs for less than 3 months. RNA was extracted from PBMCs in TRIzol for both TCR sequencing and RNA sequencing. Receptor libraries were prepared by multiplex PCR. Instrument on record: Illumina HiSeq 4000. To build TCR beta libraries, CDR3 regions were amplified by Arm-PCR using iRepertoire HTBI primers. Starting from the raw public reads, TCRdb applied fastp trimming at Q25, assembled clones with MiXCR and retained in-frame beta chains. Each entry is one CDR3 protein sequence, shown with its most common DNA and genes. Present in this sample are approximately 540,000 distinct CDR3 sequences, about 12% of which were seen just once. Roughly 8.2% of the sample is held by the ten biggest clonotypes.

The same specimen was also included in a second study, on T cells in Graves' hyperthyroidism and ophthalmopathy.

Specimen: peripheral blood mononuclear cells (PBMCs), collected at new diagnosis, from a patient treated with antithyroid drugs. These receptors were taken from a woman aged 25 to 39 with Graves disease. Donor details come from another sample of the same person, matched by shared clones.

The rearrangement links TRBV29-1 to TRBJ1-4, with D perhaps TRBD1 (5 bases). Trimming took off 7 bases at V and 0 bases at J, with 12 bases between the two ends. Germline CDR1 is SQVTM and CDR2 is ANQGSEA. The CDR3 is made up of 14 amino acids. The CDR3 sequence is CSGTGGATNEKLFF. CDR3 bases: TGCAGCGGGACCGGGGGGGCAACTAATGAAAAACTGTTTTTT.

This clonotype was seen at least ten times. The V gene is TRBV28, the J gene TRBJ2-7, with a possible D match to TRBD1 (6 bases). This CDR3 is 11 amino acids long. The germline gives CDR1 MDHEN, CDR2 SYDVKM. V lost 6 bases and J lost 4, with 7 bases in between. The CDR3 is CASSTGYEQYF. The CDR3 nucleotides read TGTGCCAGCAGCACAGGGTACGAGCAGTACTTC.

This clonotype was counted between two and nine times. The chain couples TRBV6-1 to TRBJ1-5; D is ambiguous. Trimming removed 7 bases from V and 0 bases from J, with 13 bases in between. The CDR3 sequence is 15 residues long. The germline CDR1 and CDR2 sequences are MNHNS and SASEGT. This CDR3 is CASNSDGYSNQPQHF. The CDR3 DNA is TGTGCCAGCAACAGCGACGGATATAGCAATCAGCCCCAGCATTTT.

This clonotype was seen at least ten times. This chain connects TRBV20-1 to TRBJ2-5; D gene unclear. CDR1 and CDR2 (germline): DFQATT, SNEGSKA (reference sequence). The CDR3 spans 12 residues. V dropped 0 bases and J dropped 7 bases, with 9 bases sitting between them. The CDR3 nucleotides read TGCAGTGCTAGAGATGAATCGGTGACCCAGTACTTC. It encodes CSARDESVTQYF.

This clonotype was seen ten or more times. V and J are TRBV29-1 and TRBJ2-1; no firm D call. CDR1 is SQVTM, CDR2 ANQGSEA, per germline. The CDR3 contains 16 residues. V lost 1 base and J 0 bases, leaving 13 bases between the germline ends. CDR3 residues: CSVEGGHLSSYNEQFF. In DNA, the CDR3 is TGCAGCGTTGAAGGAGGCCATCTGAGCTCCTACAATGAGCAGTTCTTC.

This clonotype has a count of ten or more. This chain uses TRBV12-3 or TRBV12-4 with TRBJ2-1, with 8 bases identical to TRBD1. There are 12 residues in the CDR3. Germline trimming cut 5 bases from V and 11 bases from J; bases unmatched to any gene: 5. DNA for the CDR3: TGTGCCAGCAGTCCGCGACAGGGGAAGCAGTTCTTC. Translated, it gives CASSPRQGKQFF.

This clonotype was recorded once. A clone one base away is much larger, so this may be a read error. The V and J genes are TRBV7-2 and TRBJ2-1; D remains unclear. The V gene lost 1 base and the J gene lost 6 bases, with 4 bases spanning the gap. Germline V gives CDR1 SGHTA, CDR2 FQGNSA. There are 12 residues in the CDR3. The DNA of the CDR3 is TGTGCCAGCAGCTTAGACCCCAATGAGCAGTTCTTC. This encodes CASSLDPNEQFF.

The rearrangement uses TRBV15 and TRBJ2-1, with D hard to call. The length of the CDR3 is 14 residues. Germline CDR1 is LNHNV and CDR2 is YYDKDF (reference sequence). V shed 4 bases and J shed 9 bases, with 16 bases lying between them. The CDR3 DNA sequence: TGTGCCACCAGCAATAGAAGGGTTCCGGGTGAGCAGTTCTTC. It codes for CATSNRRVPGEQFF.

The table lists this clonotype with many counts. J is TRBJ2-5 and V is TRBV13; 7 bases are shared with TRBD2. Losses at the gene ends were 4 bases for V and 5 bases for J; bases not matched to a gene: 10. This CDR3 has 15 residues. The V gene's germline CDR1 is PRHDT and CDR2 FYEKMQ (reference sequence). Here the CDR3 DNA reads TGTGCCAGCAGCTCGAACCGTTGGGGAGGGGAGACCCAGTACTTC. Its translation: CASSSNRWGGETQYF.

In its sample, this clonotype was seen a few times. Because the CDR3 is missing its conserved closing phenylalanine or tryptophan, this is likely a read error. The J gene is TRBJ1-6, the V gene TRBV20-1; a possible D gene is TRBD1 (5 bases). This CDR3 is 16 amino acids long. Trimming left V 0 bases short and J 8 bases short, with 17 bases between. The germline V gene encodes CDR1 DFQATT and CDR2 SNEGSKA (reference sequence). CDR3 sequence: CSAREIKGHDHSPLHL. CDR3 in DNA: TGCAGTGCTAGAGAAATAAAGGGGCACGACCATTCACCCCTCCACCTT.

As concerns this clonotype: This may come from a read error, since a much larger clone is one base off. The rearrangement links TRBV20-1 to TRBJ1-1; D gene unclear. Germline CDR1 reads DFQATT; CDR2 reads SNEGSKA (reference sequence). Between the trimmed V and J ends, which lost 2 bases and 10 bases, there was a span of 17 bases. The CDR3 loop spans 13 amino acids. The CDR3: CSARIRNGAGAFF. For the CDR3, the DNA is TGCAGTGCTAGAATCAGAAACGGCGCTGGAGCTTTCTTT.

This clonotype has at least ten counts. The J gene is TRBJ2-3, the V gene TRBV2; maybe TRBD2 (6 bases). Between the trimmed V and J ends, which lost 6 bases and 3 bases, there was a span of 16 bases. Per germline, CDR1 SNHLY and CDR2 FYNNEI. The CDR3 loop spans 15 amino acids. DNA of the CDR3: TGTGCCAGCAGCCCGGCGGGGATTGGTACAGATACGCAGTATTTT. Translation: CASSPAGIGTDTQYF.

This clonotype appeared many times. This chain uses TRBV28 with TRBJ1-2; TRBD1 is a possible D gene (5 bases). V dropped 3 bases and J dropped 2 bases, with 13 bases sitting between them. The germline V gene encodes CDR1 MDHEN and CDR2 SYDVKM. This CDR3 contains 15 residues. CDR3 bases: TGTGCCAGCAGTTTTAGAGGGGTCGGAAACTATGGCTACACCTTC. Translated, it gives CASSFRGVGNYGYTF.

The chain carries TRBV12-3 or TRBV12-4 and TRBJ2-1, with 10 positions matching TRBD2. V shed 2 bases and J 7 bases; nucleotides not matched to a gene: 2. CDR3 length: 14 residues. The CDR3 loop is CASSLQLAGNEQFF. The CDR3 DNA follows: TGTGCCAGCAGTTTACAACTAGCGGGGAATGAGCAGTTCTTC.